These 20 T cell receptor beta chains were all obtained from the same sample, sequenced in a study of CD8 T cells in ankylosing spondylitis. Whole-study results and caveats: Seemingly characteristic of ankylosing spondylitis blood was a TCR beta motif consisting of several highly homologous variants.

Their specific antigens are unknown. MiXCR, applied by TCRdb to the 5' RACE reads, yields one record per CDR3 protein. The sample carries approximately 540,000 distinct CDR3 sequences, roughly 13% recorded once. Sample: blood, either unsorted or a sorted T cell fraction (not recorded which). The receptors derive from a male donor with ankylosing spondylitis.

The V call is TRBV3-1, the J call TRBJ2-5, with D perhaps TRBD2 (6 bases). Germline V lookup: CDR1 LGHDT, CDR2 YNNKEL (reference sequence). Trimming cost V 4 bases and J 2 bases, with 17 bases left between them. The CDR3 has 16 residues. Here the CDR3 DNA reads TGTGCCAGCAGCCGCTGGCGGGGAGGTGGGCAAGAGACCCAGTACTTC. Translation gives CASSRWRGGGQETQYF.

This clonotype was detected many times. The chain is built from TRBV25-1 and TRBJ2-1; 11 bases align to TRBD2. V lost 6 bases and J lost 7; bases outside the gene matches: 8. The CDR3 covers 15 residues. CDR1 and CDR2 from the germline V gene are MGHDK and SYGVNS. The CDR3 nucleotides read TGTGCCAGCAGCGGGGGGACTAGCGGCCGGAATGAGCAGTTCTTC. This codes for CASSGGTSGRNEQFF.

The sample holds a few counts of this clonotype. J is TRBJ1-1 and V is TRBV5-1; 7 bases match TRBD1. The CDR3 contains 14 residues. Germline CDR1 reads SGHRS; CDR2 reads YFSETQ. Trimming took 5 bases from V and 2 from J; bases not matched to a gene: 6. The DNA for the CDR3 is TGCGCCAGCAGATCTCAGGGGGTTAACACTGAAGCTTTCTTT. Translated, it gives CASRSQGVNTEAFF.

The rearrangement uses TRBV12-3 or TRBV12-4 and TRBJ1-1; TRBD1 might be the D (5 bases). The CDR3 has 13 amino acids. Trimming removed 8 bases from V and 3 bases from J, with 13 bases in between. In nucleotides, the CDR3 is TGTGCCAGCGGTCGGGGGAGTCACACTGAAGCTTTCTTT. Translated, it gives CASGRGSHTEAFF.

The chain employs TRBV6-1 and TRBJ2-7, with D possibly TRBD2 on 6 matching bases. Trimming took 6 bases from V and 5 from J, leaving 17 bases between them. The V gene's germline CDR1 is MNHNS and CDR2 SASEGT. The CDR3 contains 14 residues. The CDR3 DNA sequence: TGTGCCAGCAGAGAGCTGGGGAGGTCCGACGAGCAGTACGTC. It translates to CASRELGRSDEQYV.

This rearrangement joins TRBV9 to TRBJ2-1; D call uncertain. Trimming pared 0 bases from V and 5 bases from J, leaving 9 bases between. Germline V CDR1 and CDR2: SGDLS, YYNGEE. The CDR3 is 14 amino acids. DNA of the CDR3: TGTGCCAGCAGCGTAGGTGATGGTCACAATGAGCAGTTCTTC. Translating it yields CASSVGDGHNEQFF.

The rearrangement links TRBV10-3 to TRBJ2-1; a weak D match, TRBD2 (6 bases). The CDR3 loop spans 14 amino acids. V was trimmed by 6 bases and J by 3 bases, leaving 12 bases between them. From germline, CDR1 is ENHRY and CDR2 SYGVKD. CDR3 protein: CAIRAGGIYNEQFF. The CDR3 bases are TGTGCCATCAGGGCCGGCGGGATCTACAATGAGCAGTTCTTC.

This clonotype was seen only once. The J gene is TRBJ1-1, the V gene TRBV27, with D uncertain. This CDR3 is 18 amino acids long. CDR1 is MNHEY, CDR2 SMNVEV, per germline (reference sequence). V was trimmed by 1 base and J by 0 bases, leaving 18 bases between them. CDR3 region: CASSLYPPRKNLNTEAFF. The CDR3 DNA follows: TGTGCCAGCAGTTTATACCCCCCAAGGAAGAATTTGAACACTGAAGCTTTCTTT.

The genes are TRBV20-1 and TRBJ2-1; TRBD2 matches 7 bases. From germline, CDR1 is DFQATT and CDR2 SNEGSKA (reference sequence). This CDR3 spans 12 amino acids. The trim removed 3 bases at V and 10 bases at J, leaving 6 bases unmatched. The CDR3 bases are TGCAGTGCTAGGGGGGGGGAGTGGGAGCAGTTCTTC. It codes for CSARGGEWEQFF.

This clonotype was seen ten or more times. V is TRBV12-3 or TRBV12-4 and J is TRBJ2-1, with D possibly TRBD2 on 6 matching bases. The CDR3 sequence is 14 residues long. V was pared by 5 bases and J by 3 bases, with 11 bases between. CDR3 nucleotide sequence: TGTGCCAGCAGTACTAGCCTAGGCTACAATGAGCAGTTCTTC. Translation: CASSTSLGYNEQFF.

Only a few counts were recorded for this clonotype. The V gene is TRBV18, the J gene TRBJ2-7; no clear D. Germline V CDR1 and CDR2: KGHSH, LQKENI. The CDR3 totals 14 residues. Trimming took 3 bases from V and 3 from J, leaving 12 bases between them. CDR3 sequence reads: CASSPTATSYEQYF. In DNA, the CDR3 is TGTGCCAGCTCACCCACTGCTACCAGCTACGAGCAGTACTTC.

This clonotype appeared many times. The gene calls are TRBV7-9 and TRBJ1-2; D perhaps matches TRBD1 (6 bases). The CDR3 spans 16 residues. V was shortened by 7 bases and J by 4 bases, with 22 bases between the two germline ends. Per the germline V gene, CDR1 is SEHNR and CDR2 is FQNEAQ (reference sequence). The CDR3: CASNILPGAGPYGYTF. DNA of the CDR3: TGTGCCAGCAACATCCTCCCGGGGGCGGGGCCCTATGGCTACACCTTC.

The chain uses TRBV9 and TRBJ2-2, with TRBD2 identical over 8 bases. CDR1 is SGDLS and CDR2 is YYNGEE in the germline V gene. Trimming at V came to 8 bases and at J to 0 bases, leaving 9 bases not matched to a gene. The CDR3 is 16 residues long. The CDR3 DNA is TGTGCCAGTTCCGCCTCTAGCGGGCCGAACACCGGGGAGCTGTTTTTT. This codes for CASSASSGPNTGELFF.

The V call is TRBV20-1, the J call TRBJ2-7, with 8 bases lining up with TRBD1. Germline trimming cut 6 bases from V and 5 bases from J; bases unmatched to any gene: 6. Germline V gene sequence: CDR1 DFQATT, CDR2 SNEGSKA (reference sequence). CDR3 length equals 12 residues. CDR3 sequence (DNA): TGCAGTGCCGGCGGACAGGGAGACGAGCAGTACGTC. This gives the protein CSAGGQGDEQYV.

This clonotype was seen ten or more times. The V and J genes are TRBV29-1 and TRBJ2-1, with 8 bases fitting TRBD2. V was pared by 6 bases and J by 6 bases, with 10 bases of the junction left unmatched. The CDR3 has 14 residues. Germline CDR1 and CDR2: SQVTM and ANQGSEA. The CDR3 reads CSVLSGVGANEQFF. The CDR3 DNA follows: TGCAGCGTCCTTAGCGGGGTTGGGGCCAATGAGCAGTTCTTC.

This clonotype was picked up a small number of times. V is TRBV6-1 and J is TRBJ2-7; D ambiguous. V was trimmed by 6 bases and J by 0 bases, leaving 15 bases between them. The V gene's germline CDR1 is MNHNS and CDR2 SASEGT. This CDR3 has 15 amino acids. The CDR3 sequence: CASSPVDLSSYEQYF. CDR3 nucleotides: TGTGCCAGCAGCCCCGTGGACCTAAGCTCCTACGAGCAGTACTTC.

A few counts support this clonotype. The chain employs TRBV20-1 and TRBJ1-3; possibly TRBD1 for D (5 bases). From germline, CDR1 is DFQATT and CDR2 SNEGSKA (reference sequence). V lost 3 bases and J 0 bases, leaving 15 bases between the germline ends. The CDR3 loop spans 16 amino acids. The CDR3 coding sequence is TGCAGTGCTAGTAGCGGACATCTTTTCTCTGGAAACACCATATATTTT. Protein sequence: CSASSGHLFSGNTIYF.

This clonotype turned up a few times. The chain employs TRBV20-1 and TRBJ2-1, with a tentative D call TRBD2 (5 bases). This CDR3 region has 15 residues. Germline V lookup: CDR1 DFQATT, CDR2 SNEGSKA (reference sequence). V was cut by 4 bases and J by 6 bases, with 19 bases left in between. This CDR3 reads CSANGLTSLVNEQFF. In DNA form, the CDR3 reads TGCAGTGCTAACGGACTGACGAGCCTGGTCAATGAGCAGTTCTTC.

J is TRBJ2-3 and V is TRBV9, with 10 nucleotides matching TRBD2. Unmatched junction bases numbered 8, after V lost 4 bases and J lost 6 bases. Germline-derived CDR1 and CDR2 are SGDLS and YYNGEE. The CDR3 totals 15 residues. The CDR3 reads CASSMTSGLSDTQYF. CDR3 nucleotide sequence: TGTGCCAGCAGCATGACTAGCGGGCTTTCCGATACGCAGTATTTT.

CDR3 bases: TGCAGTGCTAGAGGCGGGGGAGTGGAAAAACTGTTTTTT. This sequence encodes CSARGGGVEKLFF. The chain carries TRBV20-1 and TRBJ1-4, with D tentatively TRBD1 (5 bases). From germline, CDR1 is DFQATT and CDR2 SNEGSKA (reference sequence). CDR3 length equals 13 residues. The V and J ends lost 1 base and 8 bases respectively, with 11 bases between them.